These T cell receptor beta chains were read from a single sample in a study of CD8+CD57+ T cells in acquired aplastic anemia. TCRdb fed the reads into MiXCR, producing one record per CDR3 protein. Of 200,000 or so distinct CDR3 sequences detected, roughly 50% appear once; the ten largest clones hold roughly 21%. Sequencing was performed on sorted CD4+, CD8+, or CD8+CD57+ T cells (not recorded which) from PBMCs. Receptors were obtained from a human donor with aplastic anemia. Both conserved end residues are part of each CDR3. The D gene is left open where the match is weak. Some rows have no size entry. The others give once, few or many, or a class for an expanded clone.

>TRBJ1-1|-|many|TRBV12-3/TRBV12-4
CASSLDQGATEAFF
TGTGCCAGCAGTTTAGATCAAGGAGCCACTGAAGCTTTCTTT
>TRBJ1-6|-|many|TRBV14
CASSQVFSSPLHF
TGTGCCAGCAGCCAAGTTTTTAGTTCACCCCTCCACTTT
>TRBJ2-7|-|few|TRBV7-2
CASSQSGQGTYEQYF
TGTGCCAGTAGTCAATCTGGGCAGGGAACCTACGAGCAGTACTTC
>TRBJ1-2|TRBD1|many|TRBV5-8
CASSSTGGYGGYTF
TGTGCCAGCAGCTCCACAGGGGGGTATGGTGGCTACACCTTC
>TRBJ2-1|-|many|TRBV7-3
CASSLSPAGPFYNEQFF
TGTGCCAGCAGCTTAAGTCCCGCCGGGCCCTTCTACAATGAGCAGTTCTTC
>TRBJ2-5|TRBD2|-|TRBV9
CASSPGSAGTLETQYF
TGTGCCAGCAGCCCCGGATCAGCGGGGACCTTAGAGACCCAGTACTTC
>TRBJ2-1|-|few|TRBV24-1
CATSDFGQYNEQFF
TGTGCCACCAGTGATTTCGGACAGTACAATGAGCAGTTCTTC
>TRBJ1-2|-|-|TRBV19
CASSQQGGEEQYFGPDYGYTF
-
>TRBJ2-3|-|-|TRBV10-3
CAIRQGSDTQYF
TGTGCCATCAGACAGGGCTCGGATACGCAGTATTTT
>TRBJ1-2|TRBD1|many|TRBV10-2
CASTATGVNYGYTF
TGCGCCAGCACCGCCACAGGGGTCAACTATGGCTACACCTTC
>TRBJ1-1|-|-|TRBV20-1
CSAGRTDHTEAFF
TGCAGTGCTGGACGGACAGATCACACTGAAGCTTTCTTT
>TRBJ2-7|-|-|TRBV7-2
CASSRGVPGYEQYF
TGTGCCAGCAGCCGAGGTGTGCCTGGCTACGAGCAGTACTTC
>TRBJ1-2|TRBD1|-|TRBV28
CASSKGGRGNYGYTF
TGTGCCAGCAGTAAAGGGGGCAGGGGAAACTATGGCTACACCTTC
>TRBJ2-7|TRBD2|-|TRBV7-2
CASSLGSLAGAAYEQYF
TGTGCCAGCAGCTTAGGTAGTCTAGCGGGGGCGGCCTACGAGCAGTACTTC
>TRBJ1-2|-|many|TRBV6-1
CASSEQGRGNSYTF
TGTGCCAGCAGTGAACAGGGCAGGGGAAATAGCTACACCTTC
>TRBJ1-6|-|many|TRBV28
CASSSHSVALGSPLHF
TGTGCCAGCAGTTCCCATTCCGTGGCGCTAGGTTCACCCCTCCACTTT
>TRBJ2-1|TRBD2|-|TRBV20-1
CSASGRSYEQFF
TGCAGTGCTAGCGGGAGGTCCTATGAGCAGTTCTTC
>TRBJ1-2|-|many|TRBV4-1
CASSQDSSLGGSSGYTF
TGCGCCAGCAGCCAAGATTCATCCCTAGGGGGGTCTTCTGGCTACACCTTC
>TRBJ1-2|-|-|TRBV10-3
CATSKWAQTGNYGYTF
TGTGCCACGTCAAAATGGGCACAGACAGGAAACTATGGCTACACCTTC
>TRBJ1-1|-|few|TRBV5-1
CASSLGGMRAGNTEAFF
TGCGCCAGCAGCTTGGGGGGGATGCGGGCCGGGAACACTGAAGCTTTCTTT
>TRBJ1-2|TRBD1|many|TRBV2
CASSDDRGLYGYTF
TGTGCCAGCAGTGACGACAGGGGACTCTATGGCTACACCTTC
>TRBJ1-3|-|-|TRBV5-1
CASSLDPAAGNTIYF
TGCGCCAGCAGCTTGGATCCAGCGGCTGGAAACACCATATATTTT
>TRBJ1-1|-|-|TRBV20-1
CSARVRLDAEAFF
TGCAGTGCTAGGGTCCGCCTGGACGCTGAAGCTTTCTTT
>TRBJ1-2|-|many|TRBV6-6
CASSYSTGDGYTF
TGTGCCAGCAGTTACTCGACGGGGGACGGCTACACCTTC
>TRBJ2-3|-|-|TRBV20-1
CSAARGRGGDGDTQYF
TGCAGTGCTGCCCGAGGGAGGGGGGGGGATGGAGATACGCAGTATTTT
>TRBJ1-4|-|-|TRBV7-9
CASSKRGGWDEKLFF
TGTGCCAGCAGCAAAAGGGGCGGCTGGGATGAAAAACTGTTTTTT
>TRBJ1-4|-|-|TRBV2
CASKVKQMEKLFF
TGTGCCAGCAAAGTTAAACAGATGGAAAAACTGTTTTTT
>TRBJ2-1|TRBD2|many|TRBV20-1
CSAPPTSGANNEQFF
TGCAGTGCTCCCCCGACTAGCGGGGCTAACAATGAGCAGTTCTTC
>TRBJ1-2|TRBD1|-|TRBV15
CATSGQGQGSYTF
TGTGCCACCAGCGGCCAAGGACAGGGGAGCTACACCTTC
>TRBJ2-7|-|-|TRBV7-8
CASSLSKGRGLGYEQYF
TGTGCCAGCAGCTTATCAAAGGGACGGGGTCTAGGCTACGAGCAGTACTTC
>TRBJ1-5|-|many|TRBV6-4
CASSDSKRPDSNQPQHF
TGTGCCAGCAGTGACTCGAAGCGACCCGATAGCAATCAGCCCCAGCATTTT
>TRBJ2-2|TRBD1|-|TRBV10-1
CASSESQGGTGELFF
TGCGCCAGCAGTGAGTCACAGGGGGGCACCGGGGAGCTGTTTTTT
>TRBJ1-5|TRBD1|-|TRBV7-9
CASSSRDSENQPQHF
TGTGCCAGCAGCTCCCGGGACAGCGAAAATCAGCCCCAGCATTTT
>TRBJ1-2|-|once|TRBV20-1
CSAAGKSGYTF
TGCAGTGCTGCAGGGAAAAGCGGCTACACCTTC
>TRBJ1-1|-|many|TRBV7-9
CASSSPKYGQMNTEAFF
TGTGCCAGCAGCTCGCCGAAATACGGACAGATGAACACTGAAGCTTTCTTT
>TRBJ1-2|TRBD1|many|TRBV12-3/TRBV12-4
CASSTGTGSDGYTF
TGTGCCAGCAGTACCGGGACAGGGAGTGATGGCTACACCTTC
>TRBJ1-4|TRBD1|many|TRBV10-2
CASSQIPGQGTNEKLFF
TGCGCCAGCAGTCAAATCCCGGGACAGGGGACTAATGAAAAACTGTTTTTT
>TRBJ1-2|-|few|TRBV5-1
CASSQYGTLPRGYTF
TGCGCCAGCAGCCAGTACGGGACACTCCCCCGGGGCTACACCTTC
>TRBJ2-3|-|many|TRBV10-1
CASSLTRGLADTQYF
TGCGCCAGCAGTCTAACTCGGGGGCTCGCAGATACGCAGTATTTT
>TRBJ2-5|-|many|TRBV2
CASSEWMETQYF
TGTGCCAGCAGTGAATGGATGGAGACCCAGTACTTC
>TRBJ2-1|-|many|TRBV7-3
CASSLHRDNEQFF
TGTGCCAGCAGCTTACATAGAGACAATGAGCAGTTCTTC
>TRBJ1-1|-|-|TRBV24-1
CATSDFEGTEAFF
TGTGCCACCAGTGATTTTGAGGGTACTGAAGCTTTCTTT
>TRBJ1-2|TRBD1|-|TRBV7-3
CASSLSGQANYGYTF
TGTGCCAGCAGCTTATCCGGACAGGCGAACTATGGCTACACCTTC
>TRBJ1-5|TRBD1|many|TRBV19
CASSMDRRQGARHLSNQPQHF
TGTGCCAGTAGTATGGACCGCAGGCAGGGGGCCAGACACCTTAGCAATCAGCCCCAGCATTTT
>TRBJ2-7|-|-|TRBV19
CASSIGGKDYEQYF
TGTGCCAGTAGTATTGGAGGGAAAGACTACGAGCAGTACTTC
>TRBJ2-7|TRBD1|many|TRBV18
CASSPVGQGGYEQYF
TGTGCCAGCTCACCCGTCGGACAGGGCGGCTACGAGCAGTACTTC
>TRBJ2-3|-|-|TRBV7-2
CASSRYIDTQYF
TGTGCCAGCAGCCGTTATATAGATACGCAGTATTTT
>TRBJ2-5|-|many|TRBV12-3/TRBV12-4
CASSFGEETQYF
TGTGCCAGCAGTTTCGGAGAAGAGACCCAGTACTTC
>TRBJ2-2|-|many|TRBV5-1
CASLQEAGELFF
TGCGCCAGCCTACAGGAAGCCGGGGAGCTGTTTTTT
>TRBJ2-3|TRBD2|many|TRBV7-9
CASSPAGVKTQYF
TGTGCCAGCAGCCCCGCGGGAGTGAAGACGCAGTATTTT
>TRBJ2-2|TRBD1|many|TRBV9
CASSVSQGMAGELFF
TGTGCCAGCAGCGTATCACAGGGGATGGCCGGGGAGCTGTTTTTT
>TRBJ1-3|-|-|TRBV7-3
CASSSRTIRSSGNTIYF
TGTGCCAGCAGCTCAAGGACGATCCGAAGCTCTGGAAACACCATATATTTT
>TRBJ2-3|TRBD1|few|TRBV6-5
CASSYQIGGPDTQYF
TGTGCCAGCAGTTACCAGATAGGGGGCCCAGATACGCAGTATTTT
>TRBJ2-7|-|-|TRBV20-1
CSASFTGLRYEQYF
TGCAGTGCTTCTTTCACCGGACTCCGCTACGAGCAGTACTTC
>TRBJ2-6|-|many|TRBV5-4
CASSLRQGSGANVLTF
TGTGCCAGCAGCTTGCGGCAGGGCTCTGGGGCCAACGTCCTGACTTTC
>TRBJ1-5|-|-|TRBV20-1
CSASWQGQPQHF
TGCAGTGCTAGTTGGCAGGGCCAGCCCCAGCATTTT
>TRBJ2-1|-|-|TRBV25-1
CASSESTGVQFF
TGTGCCAGCAGTGAGTCGACGGGAGTGCAGTTCTTC